This T cell receptor beta chain was obtained from a study of a mutant IDH1 vaccine in newly diagnosed glioma. Sample time point: baseline, week 1 (first vaccination visit). Treatment in this sample: pre-vaccination baseline after standard-of-care therapy. V lost 1 base, J lost 2 bases, and 15 bases lay in between. Germline V gene sequence: CDR1 MNHNS, CDR2 SASEGT. This CDR3 is 17 amino acids long. Libraries were prepared by immunoSEQ multiplex PCR; TCRdb keeps only in-frame clonotypes and omits some of them. The sample lists 70,000 to 95,000 clones, around 79% occurring once. This sequence was found in a man aged 35 to 55 with glioma. Some clones in this sample may be carry-over from other donors' samples. This sequence joins TRBV6-1 and TRBJ2-4; weak D call: TRBD1 (6 bases). Sequences were derived from PBMCs, sampled from a glioma patient treated with radiotherapy, temozolomide or both. CDR3 coding DNA: TGTGCCAGCAGTGAAGATATCCCGACAGGCCCCAAAAACATTCAGTACTTC. Its translation: CASSEDIPTGPKNIQYF.